Sequencing of this T cell receptor beta chain was carried out in a study of patients and donors after allogeneic stem cell transplantation (dated by TCRdb to the early 2020s). Libraries were constructed by RT-PCR. The instrument given in TCRdb is NextSeq 550. The raw public data were reprocessed by TCRdb itself: fastp quality trimming at Q25, MiXCR clonotype calling, in-frame beta chains only. Each CDR3 protein gets just one entry, which takes the most common genes and DNA from the rows behind it. The sample table records fewer than 250,000 distinct CDR3 sequences; 13% to 15% of these occur just once. Around a tenth of the sample is in the top ten clones. CDR1 and CDR2 (SGHRS, YFSETQ) derive from the germline V gene. Inclusive of the bounding cysteine and phenylalanine, the CDR3 is 17 residues long. The read is trimmed to its CDR3 DNA, 51 bases read in frame from base 1. The V end loses 4 bases and the J end loses 5 bases, and a stretch of 23 bases separates them.

This clonotype was detected only a few times. No cognate antigen has been identified for it. Per-nucleotide qualities are absent, and no much larger clonotype sits a single base away. The receptor comes from a human donor who was either an allogeneic HSCT recipient or a stem cell or donor lymphocyte infusion donor (not recorded which). It is not recorded whose cells these are; they may come from a transplant donor. The rearranged segments are TRBV5-1 and TRBJ2-3, with TRBD2 as a weak D call on 6 bases. Sequencing was carried out using blood, either unsorted or a sorted T cell fraction (not recorded which). The nucleotide sequence reads as follows: TGCGCCAGCAGCCCTGTATGGGGGAGGAGGGATGAAGATACGCAGTATTTT. Translated, it reads CASSPVWGRRDEDTQYF.